The rows below give T cell receptor beta chains drawn from one sample of a study of T-cell memory formation after mild COVID-19. TCRdb redid the calling of the 5' RACE reads with MiXCR, one entry per CDR3 protein. The table has a few hundred thousand distinct CDR3 sequences, 15% to 20% seen once; the top ten hold approximately 21%. Sample: PBMCs or a T cell subset sorted from them (not recorded which). These receptors were collected from a man between 18 and 29 years old who had mild COVID-19 (a few samples of this study predate the infection). Cell type and time point are not known. Both conserved end residues are trimmed from each CDR3. The D gene is left open where the match is weak.

v_gene: TRBV6-5; d_gene: TRBD1; CDR3aa: ASRNPGGAGELF
v_gene: TRBV12-3/TRBV12-4; d_gene: NA; CDR3aa: ASSLGPRQY
v_gene: TRBV6-5; d_gene: TRBD1; CDR3aa: ASSLETGGMNTEAF
v_gene: TRBV28; d_gene: NA; CDR3aa: ASSLQNTDTQY
v_gene: TRBV9; d_gene: TRBD1; CDR3aa: ASSATGDEQY
v_gene: TRBV4-2; d_gene: NA; CDR3aa: ASSQDPVNTEAF
v_gene: TRBV7-2; d_gene: NA; CDR3aa: ASSQTYGTISNQPQH
v_gene: TRBV10-3; d_gene: NA; CDR3aa: AISESRTANTEAF
v_gene: TRBV15; d_gene: NA; CDR3aa: ATSRAEPDNSPLH
v_gene: TRBV7-8; d_gene: NA; CDR3aa: ASSHTGEAF
v_gene: TRBV6-5; d_gene: TRBD1; CDR3aa: ASSYFRDRLNEQF
v_gene: TRBV7-3; d_gene: TRBD2; CDR3aa: ASSLSSGGSDTQY
v_gene: TRBV6-2/TRBV6-3; d_gene: TRBD1; CDR3aa: ASSKRLTGWETQY
v_gene: TRBV20-1; d_gene: NA; CDR3aa: SARDKGRMNTEAF
v_gene: TRBV4-1; d_gene: NA; CDR3aa: ASSLHGGIGELF
v_gene: TRBV9; d_gene: TRBD1; CDR3aa: ASSGQGRINYGYT
v_gene: TRBV28; d_gene: TRBD2; CDR3aa: ASSFDGLAGGEETQY
v_gene: TRBV2; d_gene: NA; CDR3aa: ATHGASQETQY
v_gene: TRBV4-1; d_gene: NA; CDR3aa: ASSQDPGQTNTGELF
v_gene: TRBV9; d_gene: NA; CDR3aa: ASSVVAFTGELF
v_gene: TRBV5-1; d_gene: TRBD2; CDR3aa: ASSLELAGGRATDTQY
v_gene: TRBV4-3; d_gene: NA; CDR3aa: ASSQERGSNSPLH
v_gene: TRBV20-1; d_gene: TRBD2; CDR3aa: SATGTSGGAAETQY
v_gene: TRBV7-2; d_gene: NA; CDR3aa: ASGRGGKTEAF
v_gene: TRBV6-6; d_gene: TRBD1; CDR3aa: ASSHGTANYGYT
v_gene: TRBV20-1; d_gene: TRBD1; CDR3aa: SVPVAGGTEAF
v_gene: TRBV5-1; d_gene: NA; CDR3aa: ASSGIGFGSGELF
v_gene: TRBV11-2; d_gene: NA; CDR3aa: ASSFGSLVQETQY
v_gene: TRBV4-1; d_gene: NA; CDR3aa: ASSQISPGQAF
v_gene: TRBV29-1; d_gene: NA; CDR3aa: SAALDGGEKLF
v_gene: TRBV7-9; d_gene: NA; CDR3aa: ASSKDPIGYSNQPQH
v_gene: TRBV6-5; d_gene: NA; CDR3aa: ASSLFEGRYNEQF
v_gene: TRBV29-1; d_gene: TRBD2; CDR3aa: SVHWTSRADTQY